This T cell receptor (beta chain) was sequenced for a study of T cell changes during pregnancy in multiple sclerosis. Libraries were prepared by immunoSEQ multiplex PCR; TCRdb keeps only in-frame clonotypes and omits some of them. Among approximately 44,000 clones listed, more than 80% were seen once. The CDR3 has 18 amino acids. Trimming took off 2 bases at V and 4 bases at J, with 20 bases between the two ends. Germline CDR1 is KGHSH and CDR2 is LQKENI. V gene TRBV18 combines with J gene TRBJ2-2; a weak D match, TRBD2 (7 bases). Material: CD4+ T cells from peripheral blood mononuclear cells, obtained before pregnancy. The TCR originated in a female donor with multiple sclerosis, enrolled in a pregnancy study. The CDR3 region has the DNA TGTGCCAGCTCACCAGGGACATCTCCTTGGGAGGGCACCGGGGAGCTGTTTTTT. Protein sequence: CASSPGTSPWEGTGELFF.